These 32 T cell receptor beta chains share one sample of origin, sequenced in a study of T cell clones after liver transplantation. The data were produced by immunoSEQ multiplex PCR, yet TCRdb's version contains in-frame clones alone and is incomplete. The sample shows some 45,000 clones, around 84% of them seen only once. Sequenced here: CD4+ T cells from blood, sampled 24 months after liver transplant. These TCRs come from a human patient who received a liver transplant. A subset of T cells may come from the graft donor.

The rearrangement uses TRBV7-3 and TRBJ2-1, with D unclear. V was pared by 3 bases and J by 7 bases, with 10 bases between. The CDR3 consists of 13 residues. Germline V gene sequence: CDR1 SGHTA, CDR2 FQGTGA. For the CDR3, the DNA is TGTGCCAGCAGCTTCACGACTGGGAATGAGCAGTTCTTC. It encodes CASSFTTGNEQFF.

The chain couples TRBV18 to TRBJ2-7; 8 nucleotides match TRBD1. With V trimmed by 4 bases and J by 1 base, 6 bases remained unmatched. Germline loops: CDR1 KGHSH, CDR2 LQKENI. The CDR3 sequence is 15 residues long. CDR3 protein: CASSQDRVMSYEQYF. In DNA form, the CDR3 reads TGTGCCAGCTCACAGGACAGGGTAATGTCCTACGAGCAGTACTTC.

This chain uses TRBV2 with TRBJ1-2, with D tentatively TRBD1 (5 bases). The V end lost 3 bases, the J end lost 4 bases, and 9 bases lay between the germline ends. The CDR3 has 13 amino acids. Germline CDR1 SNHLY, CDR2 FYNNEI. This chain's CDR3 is CASSDGGSYGYTF. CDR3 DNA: TGTGCCAGCAGTGATGGGGGGTCCTATGGCTACACCTTC.

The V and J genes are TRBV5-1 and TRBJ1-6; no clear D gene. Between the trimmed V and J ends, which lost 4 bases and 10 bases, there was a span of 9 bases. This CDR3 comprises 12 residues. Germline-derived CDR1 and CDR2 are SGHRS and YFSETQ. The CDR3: CASSPDTSPLHF. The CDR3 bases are TGCGCCAGCAGCCCCGACACCTCACCCCTCCACTTT. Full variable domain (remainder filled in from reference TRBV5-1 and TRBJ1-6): KAGVTQTPRYLIKTRGQQVTLSCSPISGHRSVSWYQQTPGQGLQFLFEYFSETQRNKGNFPGRFSGRQFSNSRSEMNVSTLELGDSALYLCASSPDTSPLHFGNGTRLTVT.

In DNA, the CDR3 is TGTGCCTGGAGCCACCCTAGCGGGAGGGTAGATGAGCAGTTCTTC. Amino acids: CAWSHPSGRVDEQFF. The chain has TRBV30 and TRBJ2-1, with 12 nucleotides matching TRBD2. Trimming removed 3 bases from V and 8 bases from J; junction bases left unmatched: 8. Germline V CDR1 and CDR2: GTSNPN, SVGIG (reference sequence). The CDR3 extends over 15 amino acids.

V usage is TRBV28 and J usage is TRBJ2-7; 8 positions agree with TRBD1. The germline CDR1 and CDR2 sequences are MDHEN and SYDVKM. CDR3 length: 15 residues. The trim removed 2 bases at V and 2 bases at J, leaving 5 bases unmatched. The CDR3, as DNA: TGTGCCAGCAGTTTAAGGGACAGGCTGACCTACGAGCAGTACTTC. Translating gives CASSLRDRLTYEQYF.

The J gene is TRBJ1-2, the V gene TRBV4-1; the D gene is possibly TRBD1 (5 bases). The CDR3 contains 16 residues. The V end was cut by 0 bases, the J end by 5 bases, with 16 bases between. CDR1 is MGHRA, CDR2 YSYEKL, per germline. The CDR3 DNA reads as TGCGCCAGCAGCCAAGACTTGCGACAGCACGATTATGGCTACACCTTC. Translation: CASSQDLRQHDYGYTF.

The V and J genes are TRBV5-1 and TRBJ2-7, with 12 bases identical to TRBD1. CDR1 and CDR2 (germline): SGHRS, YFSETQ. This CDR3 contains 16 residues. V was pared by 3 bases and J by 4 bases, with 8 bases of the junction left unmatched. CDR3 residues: CASSSGPGQGAYEQYF. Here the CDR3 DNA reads TGCGCCAGCAGCTCAGGACCGGGACAGGGGGCTTACGAGCAGTACTTC.

The CDR3 sequence is CASSIRGQGNTEAFF. For the CDR3, the DNA is TGTGCCAGTAGTATCCGCGGACAGGGAAACACTGAAGCTTTCTTT. The V gene is TRBV19, the J gene TRBJ1-1; 8 nucleotides align to TRBD1. This CDR3 contains 15 residues. Germline CDR1 and CDR2: LNHDA and SQIVND (reference sequence). With V trimmed by 3 bases and J by 2 bases, 5 bases remained unmatched.

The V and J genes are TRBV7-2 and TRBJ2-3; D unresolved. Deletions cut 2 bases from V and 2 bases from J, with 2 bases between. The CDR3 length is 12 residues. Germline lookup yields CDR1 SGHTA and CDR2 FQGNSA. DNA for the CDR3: TGTGCCAGCAGCTTATCCACAGATACGCAGTATTTT. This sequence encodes CASSLSTDTQYF.

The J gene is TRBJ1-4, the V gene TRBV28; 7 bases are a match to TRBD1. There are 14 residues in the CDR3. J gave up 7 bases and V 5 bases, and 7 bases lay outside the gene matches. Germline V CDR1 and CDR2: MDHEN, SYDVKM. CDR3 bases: TGTGCCAGCAGTAGGGACAGCGTAGGTGAAAAACTGTTTTTT. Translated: CASSRDSVGEKLFF.

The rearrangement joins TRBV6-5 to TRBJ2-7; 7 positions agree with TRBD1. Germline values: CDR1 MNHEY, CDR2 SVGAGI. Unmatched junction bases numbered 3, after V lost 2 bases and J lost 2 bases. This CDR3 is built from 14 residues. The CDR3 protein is CASSYPDRPYEQYF. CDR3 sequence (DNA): TGTGCCAGCAGTTACCCGGACAGGCCCTACGAGCAGTACTTC.

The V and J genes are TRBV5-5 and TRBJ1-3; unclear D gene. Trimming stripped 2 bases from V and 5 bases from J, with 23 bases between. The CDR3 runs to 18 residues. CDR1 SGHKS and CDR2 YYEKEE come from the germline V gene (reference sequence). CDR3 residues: CASSFLSLTFTRRNTIYF. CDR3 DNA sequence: TGTGCCAGCAGCTTCTTAAGCTTGACCTTCACACGGAGAAACACCATATATTTT.

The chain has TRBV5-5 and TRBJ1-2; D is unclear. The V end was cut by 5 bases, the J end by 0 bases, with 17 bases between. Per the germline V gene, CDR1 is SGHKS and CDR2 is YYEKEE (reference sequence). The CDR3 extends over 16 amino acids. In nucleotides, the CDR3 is TGTGCCAGCAGTCGTTTCGGTGGAGAAACTAACTATGGCTACACCTTC. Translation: CASSRFGGETNYGYTF. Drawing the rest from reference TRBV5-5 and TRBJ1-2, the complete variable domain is DAGVTQSPTHLIKTRGQQVTLRCSPISGHKSVSWYQQVLGQGPQFIFQYYEKEERGRGNFPDRFSARQFPNYSSELNVNALLLGDSALYLCASSRFGGETNYGYTFGSGTRLTVV.

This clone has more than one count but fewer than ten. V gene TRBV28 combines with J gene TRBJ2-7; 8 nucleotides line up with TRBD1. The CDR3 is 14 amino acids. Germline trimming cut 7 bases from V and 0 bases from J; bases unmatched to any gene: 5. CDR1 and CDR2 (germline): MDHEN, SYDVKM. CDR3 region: CASTSTGGSYEQYF. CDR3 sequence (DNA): TGTGCCAGCACCTCAACAGGGGGCTCCTACGAGCAGTACTTC.

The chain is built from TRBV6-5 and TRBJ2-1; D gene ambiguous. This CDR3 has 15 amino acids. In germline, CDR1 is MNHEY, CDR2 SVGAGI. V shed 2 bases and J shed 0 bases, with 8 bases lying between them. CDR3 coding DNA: TGTGCCAGCAGTTACACAGCCCTCTCCTACAATGAGCAGTTCTTC. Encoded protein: CASSYTALSYNEQFF.

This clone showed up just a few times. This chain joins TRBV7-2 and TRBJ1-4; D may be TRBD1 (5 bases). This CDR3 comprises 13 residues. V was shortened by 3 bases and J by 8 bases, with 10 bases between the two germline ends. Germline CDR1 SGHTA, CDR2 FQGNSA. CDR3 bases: TGTGCCAGCAGCTTCGGGGGGAGGGAAAAACTGTTTTTT. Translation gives CASSFGGREKLFF.

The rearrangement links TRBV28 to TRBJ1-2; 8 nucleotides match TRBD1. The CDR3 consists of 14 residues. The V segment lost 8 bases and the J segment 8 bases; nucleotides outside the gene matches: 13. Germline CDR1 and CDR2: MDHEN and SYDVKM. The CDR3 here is CASLIVGQVGGYTF. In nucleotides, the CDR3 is TGTGCCAGCTTAATCGTGGGACAGGTGGGGGGCTACACCTTC.

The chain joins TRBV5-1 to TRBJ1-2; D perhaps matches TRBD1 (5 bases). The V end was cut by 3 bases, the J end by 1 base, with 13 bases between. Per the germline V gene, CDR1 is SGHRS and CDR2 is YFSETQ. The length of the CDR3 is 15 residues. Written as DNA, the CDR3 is TGCGCCAGCAGCTCAGACGCAGGGAGTAACTATGGCTACACCTTC. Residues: CASSSDAGSNYGYTF. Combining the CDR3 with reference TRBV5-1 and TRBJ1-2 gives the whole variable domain KAGVTQTPRYLIKTRGQQVTLSCSPISGHRSVSWYQQTPGQGLQFLFEYFSETQRNKGNFPGRFSGRQFSNSRSEMNVSTLELGDSALYLCASSSDAGSNYGYTFGSGTRLTVV.

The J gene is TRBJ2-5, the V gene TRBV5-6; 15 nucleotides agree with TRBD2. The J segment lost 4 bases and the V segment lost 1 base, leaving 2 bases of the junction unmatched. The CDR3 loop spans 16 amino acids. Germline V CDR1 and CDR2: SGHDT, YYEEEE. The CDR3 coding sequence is TGTGCCAGCAGCTTGAGGACTAGCGGGAGGGGAGAGACCCAGTACTTC. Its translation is CASSLRTSGRGETQYF.

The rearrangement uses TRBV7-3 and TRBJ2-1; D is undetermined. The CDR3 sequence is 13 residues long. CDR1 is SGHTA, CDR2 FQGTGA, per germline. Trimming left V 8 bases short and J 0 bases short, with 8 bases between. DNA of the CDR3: TGTGCCAGCTCGAGCGACTCCTACAATGAGCAGTTCTTC. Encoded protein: CASSSDSYNEQFF.

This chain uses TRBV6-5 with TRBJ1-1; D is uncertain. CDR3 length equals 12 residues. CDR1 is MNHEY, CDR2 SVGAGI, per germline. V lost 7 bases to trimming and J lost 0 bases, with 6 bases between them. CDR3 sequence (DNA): TGTGCCAGCACCTCAGTGAACACTGAAGCTTTCTTT. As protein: CASTSVNTEAFF.

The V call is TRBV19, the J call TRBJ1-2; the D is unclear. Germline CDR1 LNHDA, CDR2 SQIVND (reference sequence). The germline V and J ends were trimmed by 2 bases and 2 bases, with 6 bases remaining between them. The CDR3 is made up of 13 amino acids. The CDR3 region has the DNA TGTGCCAGTAGTATAATACAGAACTATGGCTACACCTTC. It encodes CASSIIQNYGYTF. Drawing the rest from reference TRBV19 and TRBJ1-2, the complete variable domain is DGGITQSPKYLFRKEGQNVTLSCEQNLNHDAMYWYRQDPGQGLRLIYYSQIVNDFQKGDIAEGYSVSREKKESFPLTVTSAQKNPTAFYLCASSIIQNYGYTFGSGTRLTVV.

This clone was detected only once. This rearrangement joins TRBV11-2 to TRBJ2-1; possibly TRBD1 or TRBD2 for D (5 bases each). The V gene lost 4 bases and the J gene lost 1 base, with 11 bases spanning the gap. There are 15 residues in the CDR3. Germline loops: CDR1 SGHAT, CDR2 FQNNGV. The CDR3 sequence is CASSWGSGSYNEQFF. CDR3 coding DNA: TGTGCCAGCAGCTGGGGGAGCGGATCCTACAATGAGCAGTTCTTC.

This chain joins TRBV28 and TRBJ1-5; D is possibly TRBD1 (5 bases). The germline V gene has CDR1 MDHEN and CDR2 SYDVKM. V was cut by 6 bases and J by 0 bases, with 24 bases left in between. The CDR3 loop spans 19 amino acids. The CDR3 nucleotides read TGTGCCAGCAGCAAAAAGACAGTTTTTCTCTCAAGTAGCAATCAGCCCCAGCATTTT. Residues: CASSKKTVFLSSSNQPQHF. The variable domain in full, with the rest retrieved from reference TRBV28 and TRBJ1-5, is DVKVTQSSRYLVKRTGEKVFLECVQDMDHENMFWYRQDPGLGLRLIYFSYDVKMKEKGDIPEGYSVSREKKERFSLILESASTNQTSMYLCASSKKTVFLSSSNQPQHFGDGTRLSIL.

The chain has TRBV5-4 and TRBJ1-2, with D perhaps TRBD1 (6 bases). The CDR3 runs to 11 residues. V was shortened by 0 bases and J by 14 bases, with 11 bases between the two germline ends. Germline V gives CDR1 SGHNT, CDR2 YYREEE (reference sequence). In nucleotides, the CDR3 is TGTGCCAGCAGCTTGGGTACAGGGAGGACCTTC. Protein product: CASSLGTGRTF.

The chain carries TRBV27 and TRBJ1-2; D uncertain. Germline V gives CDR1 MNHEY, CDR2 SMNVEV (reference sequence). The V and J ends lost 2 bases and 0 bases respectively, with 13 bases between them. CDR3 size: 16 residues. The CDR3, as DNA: TGTGCCAGCAGTTTACGACCTGGATATACTAACTATGGCTACACCTTC. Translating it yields CASSLRPGYTNYGYTF.

CDR3 nucleotide sequence: TGCGCCAGCAGCTTGGATGGAGCCCCGACCTACAATGAGCAGTTCTTC. Residues: CASSLDGAPTYNEQFF. The chain joins TRBV5-1 to TRBJ2-1; D gene uncertain. The length of the CDR3 is 16 residues. From germline, CDR1 is SGHRS and CDR2 YFSETQ. V was clipped by 0 bases and J by 2 bases, with 12 bases between them.

CDR3 coding DNA: TGTGCCAGCAGCCGATTAGGGGACAGGGGATCAGATACGCAGTATTTT. Translated, it gives CASSRLGDRGSDTQYF. The chain couples TRBV5-5 to TRBJ2-3; 10 positions match TRBD1. Trimming removed 4 bases from V and 4 bases from J; junction bases left unmatched: 9. From germline, CDR1 is SGHKS and CDR2 YYEKEE (reference sequence). The CDR3 loop spans 16 amino acids.

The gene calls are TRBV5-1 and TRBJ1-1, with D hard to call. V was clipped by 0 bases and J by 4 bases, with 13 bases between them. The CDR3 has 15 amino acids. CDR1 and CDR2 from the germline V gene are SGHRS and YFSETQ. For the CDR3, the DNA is TGCGCCAGCAGCTTGGCCGGAGGGTATAGCACTGAAGCTTTCTTT. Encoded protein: CASSLAGGYSTEAFF.

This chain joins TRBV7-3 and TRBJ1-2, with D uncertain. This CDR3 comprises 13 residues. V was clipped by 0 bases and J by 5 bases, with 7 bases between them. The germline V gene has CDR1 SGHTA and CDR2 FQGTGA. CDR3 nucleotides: TGTGCCAGCAGCTTAACGGCTCAGTATGGCTACACCTTC. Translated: CASSLTAQYGYTF. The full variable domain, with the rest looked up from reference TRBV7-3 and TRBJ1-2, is GAGVSQTPSNKVTEKGKYVELRCDPISGHTALYWYRQSLGQGPEFLIYFQGTGAADDSGLPNDRFFAVRPEGSVSTLKIQRTERGDSAVYLCASSLTAQYGYTFGSGTRLTVV.

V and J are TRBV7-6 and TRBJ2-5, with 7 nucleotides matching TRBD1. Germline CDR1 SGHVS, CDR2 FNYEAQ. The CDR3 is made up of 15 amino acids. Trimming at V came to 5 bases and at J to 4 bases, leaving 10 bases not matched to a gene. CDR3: CASSPDRAQGETQYF. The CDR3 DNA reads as TGTGCCAGCAGCCCTGACAGGGCCCAGGGAGAGACCCAGTACTTC.